The rows below give T cell receptor beta chains drawn from one sample of a study of cytomegalovirus exposure and HLA in healthy donors. The table came from immunoSEQ multiplex PCR; TCRdb's copy has only in-frame clones and leaves some out. This table holds fewer than 55,000 clones, 72% found once. Sequenced material: PBMCs. Receptors were obtained from a woman in her fifties or sixties in good health and CMV-seropositive. Each CDR3 is given with its conserved first and last residue. A D gene is named only where the DNA matches it firmly. Only part of the rows carry a size: once, few, many, or a class if the clone is expanded.

d_call	clone_size	j_call	v_call	cdr3_aa	cdr3_nt
TRBD2	once	TRBJ2-3	TRBV27	CASSGTSGGAGGDTQYF	TGTGCCAGCTCCGGGACTAGCGGGGGGGCGGGTGGAGATACGCAGTATTTT
-	-	TRBJ2-2	TRBV25-1	CASISGGELFF	TGTGCCAGCATTAGCGGCGGGGAGCTGTTTTTT
TRBD2	-	TRBJ2-3	TRBV19	CASSRGPAGGPDTQYF	TGTGCCAGTAGTAGGGGGCCAGCGGGGGGGCCTGATACGCAGTATTTT
TRBD2	-	TRBJ2-5	TRBV7-6	CASSLGWTSAYQETQYF	TGTGCCAGCAGCTTAGGTTGGACTAGCGCCTACCAAGAGACCCAGTACTTC
-	few	TRBJ2-3	TRBV7-2	CASSRPRDSDTDTQYF	TGTGCCAGCAGCCGACCCCGGGACTCAGACACAGATACGCAGTATTTT
-	few	TRBJ1-5	TRBV28	CASGGHSNQPQHF	TGTGCCAGTGGGGGACATAGCAATCAGCCCCAGCATTTT
-	few	TRBJ2-2	TRBV10-3	CAISNGQTGELFF	TGTGCCATCAGCAACGGACAGACCGGGGAGCTGTTTTTT
TRBD2	-	TRBJ2-1	TRBV25-1	CASSGDPGAGPSYNEQFF	TGTGCCAGCAGTGGGGATCCCGGAGCGGGGCCGTCCTACAATGAGCAGTTCTTC
TRBD2	-	TRBJ2-2	TRBV29-1	CSVASGTTTGELFF	TGCAGCGTTGCCTCCGGGACTACAACCGGGGAGCTGTTTTTT
TRBD1	-	TRBJ2-7	TRBV10-3	CAIRGQGLYEQYF	TGTGCCATCAGAGGACAGGGTCTCTACGAGCAGTACTTC
TRBD1	-	TRBJ1-2	TRBV19	CASSIEQGARGYTF	TGTGCCAGTAGTATCGAGCAGGGGGCGCGCGGCTACACCTTC
-	-	TRBJ1-6	TRBV2	CASTPRREDNSPLHF	TGTGCCAGCACTCCACGACGGGAAGATAATTCACCCCTCCACTTT
TRBD1	few	TRBJ2-7	TRBV5-4	CASSSGTGSYEQYF	TGTGCCAGCAGCTCCGGGACAGGGTCCTACGAGCAGTACTTC
-	-	TRBJ2-2	TRBV4-3	CASSQVRGIGELFF	TGCGCCAGCAGCCAAGTTAGAGGAATCGGGGAGCTGTTTTTT
-	-	TRBJ1-6	TRBV9	CASSEDSTNNSPLHF	TGTGCCAGCAGCGAGGACAGCACCAATAATTCACCCCTCCACTTT
TRBD2	-	TRBJ2-7	TRBV6-5	CASSLAGGGEQYF	TGTGCCAGCAGCCTAGCGGGAGGCGGAGAGCAGTACTTC
-	-	TRBJ1-2	TRBV6-1	CASTDTGVLYGYTF	TGTGCCAGCACCGACACAGGCGTCCTCTATGGCTACACCTTC
-	-	TRBJ2-3	TRBV6-5	CASSYADTQYF	TGTGCCAGCAGTTACGCGGATACGCAGTATTTT
TRBD2	few	TRBJ2-1	TRBV2	CASRSIETSSYNEQFF	TGTGCCAGCAGGTCGATTGAGACTAGCTCGTACAATGAGCAGTTCTTC
-	-	TRBJ1-3	TRBV2	CASSGGGGSGNTIYF	TGTGCCAGCAGTGGAGGGGGGGGCTCTGGAAACACCATATATTTT
TRBD1	-	TRBJ2-4	TRBV7-9	CASSKMDRTKNIQYF	TGTGCCAGCAGCAAGATGGACAGGACGAAAAACATTCAGTACTTC
TRBD1	-	TRBJ2-7	TRBV25-1	CASSGGTGGEFYEQYF	TGTGCCAGCAGTGGCGGGACAGGGGGTGAGTTCTACGAGCAGTACTTC
-	few	TRBJ1-6	TRBV5-6	CASSLPDSPLHF	TGTGCCAGCAGCTTGCCGGATTCACCCCTCCACTTT
TRBD1	-	TRBJ2-7	TRBV29-1	CSVGIGQGYEQYF	TGCAGCGTTGGGATAGGACAGGGCTACGAGCAGTACTTC
TRBD2	-	TRBJ2-2	TRBV6-1	CASSVLAGVAGELFF	TGTGCCAGCAGCGTACTAGCGGGAGTGGCCGGGGAGCTGTTTTTT
-	once	TRBJ2-7	TRBV7-6	CASSLDPQRAQYF	TGTGCCAGCAGCTTAGATCCCCAGCGAGCACAGTACTTC
-	many	TRBJ1-1	TRBV5-1	CASSQGTEAFF	TGCGCCAGCAGCCAGGGGACTGAAGCTTTCTTT
-	-	TRBJ1-2	TRBV7-9	CASSLGTGYGGYTF	TGTGCCAGCAGCTTAGGCACGGGGTATGGGGGCTACACCTTC
-	few	TRBJ1-4	TRBV9	CASSPHGTPHEKLFF	TGTGCCAGCAGCCCCCACGGGACACCACATGAAAAACTGTTTTTT
-	-	TRBJ2-4	TRBV6-5	CASRRDTAKNIQYF	TGTGCCAGCCGAAGGGACACGGCCAAAAACATTCAGTACTTC
-	once	TRBJ2-1	TRBV5-6	CASSLSGLTSYNEQFF	TGTGCCAGCAGCCTATCAGGGCTAACCTCCTACAATGAGCAGTTCTTC
TRBD2	-	TRBJ2-2	TRBV7-8	CASSPRVAGAPGELFF	TGTGCCAGCAGCCCCCGGGTAGCGGGGGCACCGGGGGAGCTGTTTTTT
TRBD2	-	TRBJ2-1	TRBV11-2	CASSPLGLAVDNEQFF	TGTGCCAGCAGCCCCCTGGGACTAGCGGTCGACAATGAGCAGTTCTTC
-	-	TRBJ1-5	TRBV28	CASRRDTSRSQHF	TGTGCCAGCAGGAGGGACACTTCTAGGTCCCAGCATTTT
TRBD2	once	TRBJ2-1	TRBV6-5	CASSPRGGEQFF	TGTGCCAGCAGCCCGCGGGGGGGTGAGCAGTTCTTC